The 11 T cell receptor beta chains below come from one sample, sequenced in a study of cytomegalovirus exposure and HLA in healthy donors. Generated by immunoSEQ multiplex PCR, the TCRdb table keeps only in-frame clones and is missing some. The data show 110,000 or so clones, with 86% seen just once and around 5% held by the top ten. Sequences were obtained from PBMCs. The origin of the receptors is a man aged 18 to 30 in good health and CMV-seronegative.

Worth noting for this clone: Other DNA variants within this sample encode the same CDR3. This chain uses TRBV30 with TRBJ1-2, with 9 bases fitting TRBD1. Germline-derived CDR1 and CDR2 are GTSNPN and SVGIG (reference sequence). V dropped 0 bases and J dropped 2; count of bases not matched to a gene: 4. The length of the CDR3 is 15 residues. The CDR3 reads CAWSVQGATNYGYTF. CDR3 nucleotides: TGTGCCTGGAGTGTACAGGGGGCCACCAACTATGGCTACACCTTC.

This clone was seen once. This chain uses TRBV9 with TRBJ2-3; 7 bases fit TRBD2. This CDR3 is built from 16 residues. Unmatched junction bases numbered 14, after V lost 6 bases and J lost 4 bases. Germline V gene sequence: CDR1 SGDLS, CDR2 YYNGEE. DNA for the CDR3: TGTGCCAGCAATAGAGCGGGGACTCCGGGGGCAGATACGCAGTATTTT. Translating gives CASNRAGTPGADTQYF.

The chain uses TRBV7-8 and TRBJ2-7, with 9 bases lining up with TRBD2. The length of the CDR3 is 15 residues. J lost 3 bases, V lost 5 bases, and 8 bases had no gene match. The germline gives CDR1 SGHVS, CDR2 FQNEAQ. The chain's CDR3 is CASSPDASGNYEQYF. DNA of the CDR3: TGTGCCAGCAGCCCAGACGCTAGCGGGAACTACGAGCAGTACTTC.

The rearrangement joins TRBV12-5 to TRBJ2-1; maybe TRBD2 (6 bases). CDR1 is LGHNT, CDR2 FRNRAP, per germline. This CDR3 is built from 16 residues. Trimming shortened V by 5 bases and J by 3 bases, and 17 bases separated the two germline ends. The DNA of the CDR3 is TGTGCTAGTGGTCCCCCCGTCGGTAGCGGCTACAATGAGCAGTTCTTC. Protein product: CASGPPVGSGYNEQFF.

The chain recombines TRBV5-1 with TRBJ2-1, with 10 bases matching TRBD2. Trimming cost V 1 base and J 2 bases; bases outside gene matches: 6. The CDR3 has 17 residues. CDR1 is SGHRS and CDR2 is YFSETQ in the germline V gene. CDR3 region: CASSLYSGGSPYNEQFF. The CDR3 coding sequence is TGCGCCAGCAGCTTGTATAGCGGGGGGTCACCCTACAATGAGCAGTTCTTC. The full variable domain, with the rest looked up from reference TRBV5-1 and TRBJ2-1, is KAGVTQTPRYLIKTRGQQVTLSCSPISGHRSVSWYQQTPGQGLQFLFEYFSETQRNKGNFPGRFSGRQFSNSRSEMNVSTLELGDSALYLCASSLYSGGSPYNEQFFGPGTRLTVL.

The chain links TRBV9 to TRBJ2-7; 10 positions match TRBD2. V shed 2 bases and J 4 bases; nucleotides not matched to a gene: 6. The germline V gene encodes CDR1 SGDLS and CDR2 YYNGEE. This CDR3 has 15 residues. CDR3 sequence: CASSVQSGGAYEQYF. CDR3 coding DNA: TGTGCCAGCAGCGTCCAGAGCGGGGGGGCTTACGAGCAGTACTTC.

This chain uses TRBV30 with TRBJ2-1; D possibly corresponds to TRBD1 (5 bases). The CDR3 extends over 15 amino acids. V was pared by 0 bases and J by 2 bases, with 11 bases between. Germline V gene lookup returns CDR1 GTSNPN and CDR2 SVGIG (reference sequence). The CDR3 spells CAWSVPLGAYNEQFF. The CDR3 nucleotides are TGTGCCTGGAGTGTCCCCCTAGGGGCCTACAATGAGCAGTTCTTC.

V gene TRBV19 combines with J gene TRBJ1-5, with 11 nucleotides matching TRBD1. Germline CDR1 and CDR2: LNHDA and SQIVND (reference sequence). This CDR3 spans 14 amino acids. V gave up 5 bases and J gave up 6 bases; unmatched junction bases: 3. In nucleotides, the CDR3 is TGTGCCAGTAGTTCGGGACAGGGGGGTCAGCCCCAGCATTTT. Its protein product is CASSSGQGGQPQHF.

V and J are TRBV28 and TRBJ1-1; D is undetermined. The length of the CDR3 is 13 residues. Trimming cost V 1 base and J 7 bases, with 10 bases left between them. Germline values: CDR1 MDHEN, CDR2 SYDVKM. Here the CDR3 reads CASSLLSSGEAFF. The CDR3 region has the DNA TGTGCCAGCAGTTTATTAAGTTCGGGTGAAGCTTTCTTT.

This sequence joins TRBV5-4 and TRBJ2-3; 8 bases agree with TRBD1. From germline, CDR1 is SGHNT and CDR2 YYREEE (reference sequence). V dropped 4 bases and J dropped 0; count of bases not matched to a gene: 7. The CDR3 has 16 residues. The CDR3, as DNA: TGTGCCAGCAGCCCCCGGCAGGGGGCGAGCACAGATACGCAGTATTTT. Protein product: CASSPRQGASTDTQYF.

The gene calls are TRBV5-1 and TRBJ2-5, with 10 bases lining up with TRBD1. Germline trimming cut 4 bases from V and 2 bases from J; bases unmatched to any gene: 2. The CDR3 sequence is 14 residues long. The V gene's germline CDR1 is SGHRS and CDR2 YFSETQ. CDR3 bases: TGCGCCAGCAGCGCGGACAGGGGGCAAGAGACCCAGTACTTC. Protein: CASSADRGQETQYF. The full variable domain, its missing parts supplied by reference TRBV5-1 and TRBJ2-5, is KAGVTQTPRYLIKTRGQQVTLSCSPISGHRSVSWYQQTPGQGLQFLFEYFSETQRNKGNFPGRFSGRQFSNSRSEMNVSTLELGDSALYLCASSADRGQETQYFGPGTRLLVL.